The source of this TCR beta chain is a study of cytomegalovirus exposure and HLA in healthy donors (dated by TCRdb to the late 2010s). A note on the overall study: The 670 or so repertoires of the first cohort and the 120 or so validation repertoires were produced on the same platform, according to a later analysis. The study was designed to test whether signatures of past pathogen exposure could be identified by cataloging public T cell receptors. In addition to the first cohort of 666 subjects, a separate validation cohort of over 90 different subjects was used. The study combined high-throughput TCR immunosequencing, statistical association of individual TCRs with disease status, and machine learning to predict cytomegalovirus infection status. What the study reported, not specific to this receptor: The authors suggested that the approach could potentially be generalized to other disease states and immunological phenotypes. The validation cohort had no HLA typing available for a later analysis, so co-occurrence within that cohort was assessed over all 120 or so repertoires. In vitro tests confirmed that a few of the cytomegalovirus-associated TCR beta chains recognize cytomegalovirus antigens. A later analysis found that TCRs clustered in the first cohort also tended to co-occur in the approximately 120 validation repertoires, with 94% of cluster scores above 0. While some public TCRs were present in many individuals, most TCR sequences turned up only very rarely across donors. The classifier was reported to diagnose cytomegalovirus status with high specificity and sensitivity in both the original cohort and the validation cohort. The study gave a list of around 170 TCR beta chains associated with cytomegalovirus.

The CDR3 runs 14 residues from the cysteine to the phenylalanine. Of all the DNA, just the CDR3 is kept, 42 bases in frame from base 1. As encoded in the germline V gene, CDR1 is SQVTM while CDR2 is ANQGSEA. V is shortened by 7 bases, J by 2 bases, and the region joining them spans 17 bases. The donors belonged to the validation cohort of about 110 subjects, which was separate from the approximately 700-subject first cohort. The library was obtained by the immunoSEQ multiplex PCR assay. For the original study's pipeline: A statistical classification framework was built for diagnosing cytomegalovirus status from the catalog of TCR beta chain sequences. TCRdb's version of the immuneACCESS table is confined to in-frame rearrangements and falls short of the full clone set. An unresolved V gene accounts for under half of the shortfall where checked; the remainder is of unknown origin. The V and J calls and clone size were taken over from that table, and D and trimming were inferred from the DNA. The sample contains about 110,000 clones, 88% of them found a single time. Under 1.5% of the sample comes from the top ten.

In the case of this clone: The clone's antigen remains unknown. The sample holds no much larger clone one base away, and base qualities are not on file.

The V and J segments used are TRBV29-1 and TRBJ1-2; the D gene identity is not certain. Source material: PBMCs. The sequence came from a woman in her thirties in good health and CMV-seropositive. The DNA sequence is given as TGCAGCGCCAATTCAGGAGGCGTCAACTATGGCTACACCTTC. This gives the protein CSANSGGVNYGYTF.